This T cell receptor beta chain was sequenced for a study of Graves' ophthalmopathy and Graves' hyperthyroidism. Germline V lookup: CDR1 GTSNPN, CDR2 SVGIG (reference sequence). This CDR3 spans 13 amino acids. V dropped 0 bases and J dropped 4 bases, with 9 bases sitting between them. RNA transcripts were the template, and TCR beta CDR3 regions were amplified from them. The first-round RT-PCR employed HTBI primers together with the Qiagen OneStep RT-PCR kit. A multiplex PCR was then performed as the second round. TCRdb passed the multiplex PCR reads through MiXCR, listing each CDR3 protein once. The top ten hold approximately 10% of the sample, which has around 1.1 million distinct CDR3 sequences, roughly 35% seen once.

The chain has TRBV30 and TRBJ1-1; D is perhaps TRBD1 (6 bases). The sequenced material came from peripheral blood or thyroid tissue (not recorded which). The receptor was derived from an adult man with Graves' hyperthyroidism. The CDR3 DNA is TGTGCCTGGAGTGTCGGGGGGCTCACTGAAGCTTTCTTT. Translated, it gives CAWSVGGLTEAFF.